This entry features one TCR beta chain sequence. Original analysis: Reference gene primers were amplified, and this amplification served to estimate nucleated cell counts. The table came from immunoSEQ multiplex PCR; TCRdb's copy has only in-frame clones and leaves some out. That table gives V, J and clone size, and the DNA gave D and trimming. The profile shows some 130,000 clones, 88% of them singletons. The data were taken from a study of blood T cell repertoires in COVID-19. The germline gives CDR1 MGHRA, CDR2 YSYEKL. With V trimmed by 7 bases and J by 0 bases, 10 bases remained unmatched. The CDR3 sequence is 16 residues long.

This receptor was obtained from a man aged 45-65 years with acute or convalescent COVID-19. This chain connects TRBV4-1 to TRBJ1-1, with 8 bases aligning to TRBD1. Sample: peripheral blood. CDR3 sequence: CASTETGDDVNTEAFF. CDR3 nucleotide sequence: TGCGCCAGCACCGAGACAGGGGACGATGTGAACACTGAAGCTTTCTTT.